The clone carrying this T cell receptor (beta chain) occurred many times. Its antigen is not identified. This sample was taken from a study of T cells in Graves' hyperthyroidism and ophthalmopathy. Study-wide findings and caveats: Through a model of 13 V-J features, ophthalmopathy was separated from stable hyperthyroidism.

The V gene lost 6 bases and the J gene lost 4 bases, with 18 bases spanning the gap. The CDR3 length is 15 residues. RNA transcripts gave rise to amplified TCR beta CDR3 regions. The HTBI primer set served for first-round RT-PCR of the TCR CDR3. TCRdb recomputed calls from the multiplex PCR reads with MiXCR, one row per CDR3 protein. The sample holds around 500,000 distinct CDR3 sequences, roughly a sixth seen once. This sequence was found in a woman in her twenties or thirties with Graves' ophthalmopathy. The chain joins TRBV12-3 or TRBV12-4 to TRBJ1-1; a possible D gene is TRBD1 (6 bases). The specimen was blood. This chain's CDR3 is CASSRTGWLATEAFF. The CDR3 DNA reads TGTGCCAGCAGCCGCACAGGGTGGTTAGCCACTGAAGCTTTCTTT.